Only a few counts were recorded for the clone carrying this T cell receptor (beta chain). This specimen comes from a study of cytotoxic CD8 clonotypes in ibrutinib-treated CLL. V lost 6 bases and J lost 8; bases outside the gene matches: 10. Germline CDR1 reads MNHEY; CDR2 reads SMNVEV (reference sequence). The CDR3 extends over 15 amino acids. Profiled with immunoSEQ multiplex PCR; TCRdb holds only in-frame clones, not every one. The data show about 85,000 clones, roughly three quarters seen once. The rearrangement links TRBV27 to TRBJ1-6; 7 bases align to TRBD1. This receptor was obtained from a human donor with chronic lymphocytic leukemia. Here the sequenced sample was PBMCs, taken after 12 months of ibrutinib treatment. The CDR3 loop reads CASSTRGTADSPLHF. The DNA for the CDR3 is TGTGCCAGCAGCACCCGGGGGACAGCCGATTCACCCCTCCACTTT.